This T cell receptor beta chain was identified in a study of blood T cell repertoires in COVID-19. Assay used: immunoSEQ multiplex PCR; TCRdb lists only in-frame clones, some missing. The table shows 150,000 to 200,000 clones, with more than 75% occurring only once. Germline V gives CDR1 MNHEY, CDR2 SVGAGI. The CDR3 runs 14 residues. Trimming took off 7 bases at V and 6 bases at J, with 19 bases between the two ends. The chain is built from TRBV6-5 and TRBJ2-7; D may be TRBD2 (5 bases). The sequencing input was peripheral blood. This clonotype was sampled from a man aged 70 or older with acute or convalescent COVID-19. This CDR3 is CASTQAGDGGEQYF. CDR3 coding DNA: TGTGCCAGCACCCAGGCCGGGGATGGAGGCGAGCAGTACTTC.